These 11 T cell receptor beta chains originate from one sample sequenced in a study of glioma-infiltrating T cells after dendritic cell vaccination. The data were produced by immunoSEQ multiplex PCR, yet TCRdb's version contains in-frame clones alone and is incomplete. This table has roughly 90,000 clones, approximately 84% appearing once. Material: blood, obtained before dendritic cell vaccination. These receptors all come from a human donor with glioblastoma.

The chain couples TRBV2 to TRBJ2-1, with 11 positions matching TRBD2. The junction had 8 bases not matched to a gene; V was cut back by 3 bases and J by 4 bases. Germline lookup yields CDR1 SNHLY and CDR2 FYNNEI. The CDR3 covers 17 residues. In nucleotides, the CDR3 is TGTGCCAGCAGTGAGGAAGGTAGCGGGGGGGGTTACAATGAGCAGTTCTTC. Translated, it gives CASSEEGSGGGYNEQFF.

The V gene is TRBV29-1, the J gene TRBJ2-2; D is uncertain. Germline CDR1 and CDR2: SQVTM and ANQGSEA. This CDR3 is built from 14 residues. The V gene lost 5 bases and the J gene lost 1 base, with 11 bases spanning the gap. CDR3 region: CSVFVQRNTGELFF. CDR3 nucleotides: TGCAGCGTTTTCGTACAGAGGAACACCGGGGAGCTGTTTTTT.

V and J are TRBV27 and TRBJ2-5; 10 nucleotides align to TRBD1. The J call is doubtful: the DNA matches TRBJ2-7 better. There are 14 residues in the CDR3. CDR1 MNHEY and CDR2 SMNVEV come from the germline V gene (reference sequence). CDR3 sequence reads: CASSTTGGSDEQYF. DNA for the CDR3: TGTGCCAGCAGTACGACAGGGGGCTCAGACGAGCAGTACTTC.

This clone occurred once. The chain has TRBV5-6 and TRBJ1-2, with D tentatively TRBD1 (6 bases). Per germline, CDR1 SGHDT and CDR2 YYEEEE. V was trimmed by 1 base and J by 5 bases, leaving 12 bases between them. The CDR3 runs 14 residues. CDR3 DNA: TGTGCCAGCAGCTTGAACCAGGGGTTATATGGCTACACCTTC. Amino acid sequence: CASSLNQGLYGYTF.

The chain links TRBV27 to TRBJ1-1; D not certain. The V end lost 8 bases, the J end lost 0 bases, and 13 bases lay between the germline ends. This CDR3 is built from 14 residues. Germline-derived CDR1 and CDR2 are MNHEY and SMNVEV (reference sequence). The CDR3 coding sequence is TGTGCCAGCGCTTGGGCGGGGTTGAACACTGAAGCTTTCTTT. Amino acids: CASAWAGLNTEAFF.

This clone came up once. V usage is TRBV6-5 and J usage is TRBJ1-3, with D unclear. CDR1 MNHEY and CDR2 SVGAGI come from the germline V gene. CDR3 size: 13 residues. V was trimmed by 4 bases and J by 4 bases, leaving 8 bases between them. CDR3 nucleotides: TGTGCCAGCAGTTCGACTTCGGGAAACACCATATATTTT. It specifies CASSSTSGNTIYF.

The chain combines TRBV7-2 with TRBJ1-2; no firm D call. The CDR3 is 12 residues long. From germline, CDR1 is SGHTA and CDR2 FQGNSA. Trimming took off 2 bases at V and 6 bases at J, with 7 bases between the two ends. The chain's CDR3 is CASSLSLDGYTF. CDR3 in DNA: TGTGCCAGCAGCTTATCGTTAGATGGCTACACCTTC.

The V call is TRBV11-3, the J call TRBJ1-1, with 8 positions matching TRBD1. CDR3 length equals 12 residues. Germline assignment: CDR1 SGHNT and CDR2 YENEEA. J was trimmed by 6 bases and V by 5 bases; bases with no gene match: 2. The CDR3 here is CASSQQGAEAFF. CDR3 in DNA: TGTGCCAGCAGCCAACAGGGGGCTGAAGCTTTCTTT.

The V call is TRBV7-9, the J call TRBJ2-3; possible D gene TRBD2, 6 bases. V was clipped by 3 bases and J by 9 bases, with 22 bases between them. CDR3 length equals 16 residues. CDR1 is SEHNR and CDR2 is FQNEAQ in the germline V gene (reference sequence). CDR3 loop: CASSFVPGLLAVTQYF. The CDR3 DNA sequence: TGTGCCAGCAGCTTTGTTCCTGGACTACTAGCTGTAACGCAGTATTTT.

V and J are TRBV19 and TRBJ1-5, with TRBD1 matching 7 bases. J was trimmed by 7 bases and V by 6 bases; bases with no gene match: 12. Germline CDR1 and CDR2: LNHDA and SQIVND (reference sequence). The CDR3 spans 15 residues. CDR3 in DNA: TGTGCCAGTAGGCCAAGACAGGGAGTTAGGCAGCCCCAGCATTTT. Residues: CASRPRQGVRQPQHF.

V is TRBV25-1 and J is TRBJ2-7; perhaps TRBD2 as D (6 bases). The ends were cut back, 2 bases at V and 2 bases at J, with 19 bases in the middle. There are 17 residues in the CDR3. Per the germline V gene, CDR1 is MGHDK and CDR2 is SYGVNS. As DNA, the CDR3 is TGTGCCAGCAGTGAAGAGTTGGGGGGAACGGTCCCCTACGAGCAGTACTTC. The encoded protein is CASSEELGGTVPYEQYF.